A selection of T cell receptor beta chains follows, all from one sample in a study of blood T cells in healthy people across ages. From the 5' RACE reads, TCRdb called clonotypes with MiXCR, one entry per CDR3 protein. The sample has approximately 810,000 distinct CDR3 sequences, under 30% seen once. Material for sequencing was blood. The receptors here all came from an elderly woman in good health. CDR3s include the opening cysteine and the closing phenylalanine or tryptophan. The D gene is left open where the match is weak. Expanded clones get a size class; other rows say once, few or many, or leave the size out.

V: TRBV29-1
size: .
J: TRBJ1-5
D: .
CDR3: CSVSWAFNQPQHF
DNA: TGCAGCGTTTCATGGGCATTCAATCAGCCCCAGCATTTT

V: TRBV6-5
size: many
J: TRBJ2-3
D: .
CDR3: CASTLTVRTTDTQYF
DNA: TGTGCCAGCACCCTTACCGTACGGACCACAGATACGCAGTATTTT

V: TRBV5-4
size: .
J: TRBJ2-1
D: TRBD1
CDR3: CASSFWAGGNLGETQFF
DNA: TGTGCCAGCAGCTTTTGGGCAGGGGGCAATTTAGGAGAGACCCAGTTCTTC

V: TRBV6-2/TRBV6-3
size: .
J: TRBJ1-1
D: .
CDR3: CASRLGDRLNTEAFF
DNA: TGTGCCAGCAGATTGGGTGACAGATTGAACACTGAAGCTTTCTTT

V: TRBV27
size: .
J: TRBJ2-5
D: TRBD2
CDR3: CASSWAGGLPNEQYF
DNA: TGTGCCAGCAGTTGGGCGGGGGGCTTGCCCAATGAGCAGTACTTC

V: TRBV18
size: .
J: TRBJ1-1
D: TRBD1
CDR3: CASSPRSPGQGGENTEAFF
DNA: TGTGCCAGCTCACCACGTTCCCCGGGACAGGGAGGGGAGAACACTGAAGCTTTCTTT

V: TRBV5-5
size: .
J: TRBJ1-4
D: .
CDR3: CASSRGPATNEKLFF
DNA: TGTGCCAGCAGCAGGGGACCTGCAACTAATGAAAAACTGTTTTTT

V: TRBV27
size: .
J: TRBJ2-7
D: .
CDR3: CASSGRDRKYEQYF
DNA: TGTGCCAGCAGCGGACGGGACCGAAAATACGAGCAGTACTTC

V: TRBV3-1
size: .
J: TRBJ2-3
D: .
CDR3: CASSQDGRGGSFSEDTQYF
DNA: TGTGCCAGCAGCCAAGACGGCAGGGGGGGATCTTTCTCAGAGGATACGCAGTATTTT

V: TRBV6-5
size: many
J: TRBJ2-1
D: .
CDR3: CASSYSETANNEQFF
DNA: TGTGCCAGCAGTTACTCGGAGACAGCCAACAATGAGCAGTTCTTC

V: TRBV18
size: .
J: TRBJ2-3
D: TRBD2
CDR3: CASSPPGLAGTTGTRYF
DNA: TGTGCCAGCTCACCACCGGGACTAGCGGGGACCACAGGTACGCGGTATTTT

V: TRBV11-2
size: .
J: TRBJ2-5
D: .
CDR3: CASSFIRGETQYF
DNA: TGTGCCAGCAGCTTTATTAGGGGAGAGACCCAGTACTTC

V: TRBV10-3
size: .
J: TRBJ2-7
D: .
CDR3: CAISDYPRSYNGQYF
DNA: TGTGCCATCAGTGATTATCCGCGATCCTACAATGGGCAGTACTTC

V: TRBV20-1
size: .
J: TRBJ1-2
D: TRBD1
CDR3: CSAGTDYGYTF
DNA: TGCAGTGCTGGGACAGACTATGGCTACACCTTC

V: TRBV7-9
size: .
J: TRBJ1-1
D: .
CDR3: CASSLVEGYGAFF
DNA: TGTGCCAGCAGCTTAGTTGAGGGGTATGGAGCTTTCTTT

V: TRBV4-3
size: many
J: TRBJ2-7
D: .
CDR3: CASSQDRSAYEQYF
DNA: TGCGCCAGCAGCCAAGACAGGTCGGCCTACGAGCAGTACTTC

V: TRBV3-1
size: .
J: TRBJ2-4
D: TRBD2
CDR3: CASSQGLRLSGSINIQYF
DNA: TGTGCCAGCAGCCAAGGGCTCAGGCTTAGCGGGAGTATAAACATTCAGTACTTC

V: TRBV20-1
size: .
J: TRBJ2-1
D: .
CDR3: CSAREGNNEQFF
DNA: TGCAGTGCTAGAGAAGGGAACAATGAGCAGTTCTTC